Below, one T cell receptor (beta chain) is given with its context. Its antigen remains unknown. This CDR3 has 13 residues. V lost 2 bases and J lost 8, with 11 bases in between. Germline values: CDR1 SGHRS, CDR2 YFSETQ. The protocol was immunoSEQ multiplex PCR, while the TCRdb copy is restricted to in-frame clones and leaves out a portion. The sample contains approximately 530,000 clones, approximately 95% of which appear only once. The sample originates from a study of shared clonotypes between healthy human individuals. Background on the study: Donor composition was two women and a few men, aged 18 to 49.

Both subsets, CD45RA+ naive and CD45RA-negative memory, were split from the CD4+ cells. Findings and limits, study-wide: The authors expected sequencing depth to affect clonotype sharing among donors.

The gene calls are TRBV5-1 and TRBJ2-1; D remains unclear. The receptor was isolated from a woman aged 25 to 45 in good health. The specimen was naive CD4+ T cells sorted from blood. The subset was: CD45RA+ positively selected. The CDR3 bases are TGCGCCAGCAGCTTTCTAGGGTACGATGAGCAGTTCTTC. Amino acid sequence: CASSFLGYDEQFF.